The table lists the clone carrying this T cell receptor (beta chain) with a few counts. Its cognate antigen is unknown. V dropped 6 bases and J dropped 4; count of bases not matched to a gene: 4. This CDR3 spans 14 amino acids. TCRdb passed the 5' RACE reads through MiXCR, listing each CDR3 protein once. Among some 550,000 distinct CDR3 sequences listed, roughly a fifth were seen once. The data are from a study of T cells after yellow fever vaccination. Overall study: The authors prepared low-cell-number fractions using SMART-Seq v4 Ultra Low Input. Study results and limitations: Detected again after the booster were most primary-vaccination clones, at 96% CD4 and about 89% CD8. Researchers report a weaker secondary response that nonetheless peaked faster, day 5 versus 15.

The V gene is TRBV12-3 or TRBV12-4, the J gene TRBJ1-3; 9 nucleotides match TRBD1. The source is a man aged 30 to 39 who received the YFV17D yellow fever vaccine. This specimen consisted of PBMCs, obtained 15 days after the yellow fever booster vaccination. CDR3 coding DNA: TGTGCCAGCAGCACGACAGGGGGAGGAAACACCATATATTTT. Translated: CASSTTGGGNTIYF.